These 25 T cell receptor beta chains originate from one sample sequenced in a study of cytomegalovirus exposure and HLA in healthy donors. Researchers ran the PCR with 60 Vbeta and 13 Jbeta primers. Assay used: immunoSEQ multiplex PCR; TCRdb lists only in-frame clones, some missing. The table records 75,000 to 95,000 clones, approximately 84% of them present only once. The specimen sequenced was PBMCs. The origin of the receptors is a man aged 18 to 30 in good health and CMV-seronegative.

Only a few counts were recorded for this clone. The V and J genes are TRBV7-9 and TRBJ1-2, with D unresolved. V was cut by 1 base and J by 9 bases, with 9 bases left in between. CDR1 SEHNR and CDR2 FQNEAQ come from the germline V gene (reference sequence). The CDR3 has 12 amino acids. CDR3 protein: CASSLDPGSYTF. CDR3 sequence (DNA): TGTGCCAGCAGCTTAGATCCGGGGAGCTACACCTTC. Full variable domain (remainder filled in from reference TRBV7-9 and TRBJ1-2): DTGVSQNPRHKITKRGQNVTFRCDPISEHNRLYWYRQTLGQGPEFLTYFQNEAQLEKSRLLSDRFSAERPKGSFSTLEIQRTEQGDSAMYLCASSLDPGSYTFGSGTRLTVV.

The gene calls are TRBV2 and TRBJ1-5; no firm D call. This CDR3 region has 15 residues. Trimming removed 0 bases from V and 9 bases from J, with 15 bases in between. Germline CDR1 SNHLY, CDR2 FYNNEI. The CDR3 here is CASSEALAGGRPQHF. The DNA for the CDR3 is TGTGCCAGCAGTGAAGCGCTTGCCGGAGGGCGGCCCCAGCATTTT.

The V gene is TRBV7-2, the J gene TRBJ2-3; perhaps TRBD2 as D (5 bases). Trimming removed 1 base from V and 5 bases from J, with 13 bases in between. The CDR3 runs to 15 residues. Germline-derived CDR1 and CDR2 are SGHTA and FQGNSA. The CDR3: CASSLVRGYGDTQYF. In DNA, the CDR3 is TGTGCCAGCAGCTTAGTCCGGGGTTATGGAGATACGCAGTATTTT.

This rearrangement joins TRBV7-6 to TRBJ1-2; TRBD1 matches 7 bases. Germline lookup yields CDR1 SGHVS and CDR2 FNYEAQ. This CDR3 is 18 amino acids long. The V and J ends lost 2 bases and 0 bases, in that order; junction bases with no gene match: 12. DNA of the CDR3: TGTGCCAGCAGCTTATTCCGGGACAGCCTACTTACTAACTATGGCTACACCTTC. The encoded protein is CASSLFRDSLLTNYGYTF.

V and J are TRBV6-1 and TRBJ1-5; a possible D gene is TRBD1 (5 bases). Trimming cost V 6 bases and J 5 bases, with 11 bases left between them. This CDR3 is 13 amino acids long. Germline loops: CDR1 MNHNS, CDR2 SASEGT. The chain's CDR3 is CASRVWGDQPQHF. The CDR3 bases are TGTGCCAGCAGGGTGTGGGGGGATCAGCCCCAGCATTTT.

The gene calls are TRBV4-1 and TRBJ2-3; D is perhaps TRBD2 (5 bases). CDR3 size: 15 residues. With 0 bases removed from V and 4 bases from J, the gap between germline ends came to 11 bases. Germline CDR1 and CDR2: MGHRA and YSYEKL. CDR3 loop: CASSQDRYSADTQYF. The CDR3 coding sequence is TGCGCCAGCAGCCAAGATCGGTATAGCGCAGATACGCAGTATTTT.

V is TRBV5-4 and J is TRBJ2-5; 7 bases agree with TRBD2. This CDR3 has 14 amino acids. Germline V gives CDR1 SGHNT, CDR2 YYREEE (reference sequence). The V gene end was trimmed by 4 bases and the J gene end by 4 bases; junction bases not matched to a gene: 7. CDR3 DNA sequence: TGTGCCAGCAGCGAGGGACTACGTTTAGAGACCCAGTACTTC. Amino acid sequence: CASSEGLRLETQYF.

The genes are TRBV29-1 and TRBJ1-2; a possible D gene is TRBD1 (6 bases). Germline V gene lookup returns CDR1 SQVTM and CDR2 ANQGSEA. This CDR3 contains 13 residues. The germline V and J ends were trimmed by 6 bases and 8 bases, with 19 bases remaining between them. CDR3 bases: TGCAGCGTCGAAACAGGGATCGGTTGGGGCTACACCTTC. It specifies CSVETGIGWGYTF.

The chain has TRBV21-1 and TRBJ1-1; the DNA was not used to check the table's D call, TRBD1. TRBV21-1 is annotated as a pseudogene. The CDR3 extends over 15 amino acids. CDR3 region: CASSKDQGANTEAFF. The CDR3, as DNA: TGTGCCAGCAGCAAAGATCAGGGCGCGAACACTGAAGCTTTCTTT.

V is TRBV7-2 and J is TRBJ2-7; D uncertain. This CDR3 contains 11 residues. In germline, CDR1 is SGHTA, CDR2 FQGNSA. V was pared by 8 bases and J by 7 bases, with 12 bases between. The chain's CDR3 is CASSAGGEQYF. In DNA, the CDR3 is TGTGCCAGCTCCGCCGGCGGAGAGCAGTACTTC.

As to this clone: The junction departs from the called germline gene at one end, perhaps through a read error. CDR3 sequence: CASSLAGTGGYEQYF. In nucleotides, the CDR3 is TGTGCCAGCAGTTTAGCTGGGACAGGGGGCTACGAGCAGTACTTC. The rearrangement links TRBV7-9 to TRBJ2-7, with 11 nucleotides matching TRBD1. This CDR3 spans 15 amino acids. Germline V lookup: CDR1 SEHNR, CDR2 FQNEAQ (reference sequence).

This sequence joins TRBV2 and TRBJ2-1; 7 nucleotides align to TRBD2. After removal of 1 base from V and 4 bases from J, the junction contained 7 bases not matched to a gene. The CDR3 runs 16 residues. Germline CDR1 is SNHLY and CDR2 is FYNNEI. The chain's CDR3 is CASSEGLADLYNEQFF. CDR3 coding DNA: TGTGCCAGCAGTGAAGGTCTAGCGGACCTATACAATGAGCAGTTCTTC.

The chain uses TRBV9 and TRBJ2-3, with 14 bases that match TRBD2. Germline assignment: CDR1 SGDLS and CDR2 YYNGEE. The V gene end was trimmed by 0 bases and the J gene end by 5 bases; junction bases not matched to a gene: 8. The CDR3 runs 18 residues. CDR3 DNA: TGTGCCAGCAGCGTAGTATGGGCGGGACTAGCGGGAGAAGATACGCAGTATTTT. Translated: CASSVVWAGLAGEDTQYF.

Comment on this clone: Other nucleotide sequences in the sample specify the same CDR3. The rearrangement joins TRBV6-5 to TRBJ2-7; tentative D call: TRBD2 (6 bases). Germline assignment: CDR1 MNHEY and CDR2 SVGAGI. V was trimmed by 5 bases and J by 4 bases, leaving 12 bases between them. CDR3 length: 13 amino acids. CDR3 nucleotides: TGTGCCAGCAGTCCCCCGGGAGTTTACGAGCAGTACTTC. As protein: CASSPPGVYEQYF.

The chain joins TRBV29-1 to TRBJ1-2; no clear D. V lost 4 bases, J lost 7 bases, and 10 bases lay in between. The CDR3 runs 11 residues. Germline V lookup: CDR1 SQVTM, CDR2 ANQGSEA. In DNA, the CDR3 is TGCAGCGTTGCGAAGCTTGGTGGCTACACCTTC. This translates into CSVAKLGGYTF.

CDR3 residues: CASSGPLVRGGEQYF. The CDR3 bases are TGTGCCAGCAGTGGCCCCCTTGTCAGAGGAGGCGAGCAGTACTTC. The chain couples TRBV25-1 to TRBJ2-7; D may be TRBD2 (5 bases). The ends were cut back, 4 bases at V and 6 bases at J, with 19 bases in the middle. The CDR3 sequence is 15 residues long. Germline lookup yields CDR1 MGHDK and CDR2 SYGVNS.

The J gene is TRBJ2-7, the V gene TRBV5-1; TRBD2 might be the D (5 bases). The V and J ends lost 3 bases and 0 bases respectively, with 13 bases between them. Germline V gene lookup returns CDR1 SGHRS and CDR2 YFSETQ. The CDR3 runs 15 residues. CDR3 in amino acids: CASSSRPTTSYEQYF. In DNA form, the CDR3 reads TGCGCCAGCAGCTCGAGACCGACTACCTCCTACGAGCAGTACTTC.

The chain is built from TRBV7-9 and TRBJ2-5, with D perhaps TRBD2 (5 bases). CDR3 length: 14 residues. Germline CDR1 SEHNR, CDR2 FQNEAQ (reference sequence). The V gene lost 10 bases and the J gene lost 0 bases, with 15 bases spanning the gap. The CDR3 DNA sequence: TGTGCCACCCTAAGCGGCCAGTACCAAGAGACCCAGTACTTC. Translation: CATLSGQYQETQYF.

The chain is built from TRBV7-6 and TRBJ2-3; 8 nucleotides align to TRBD2. This CDR3 contains 14 residues. The V gene end was trimmed by 5 bases and the J gene end by 1 base; junction bases not matched to a gene: 2. Germline CDR1 is SGHVS and CDR2 is FNYEAQ. The CDR3 region is CASSTGGGTDTQYF. The CDR3 nucleotides read TGTGCCAGCAGCACCGGGGGGGGCACAGATACGCAGTATTTT.

The chain employs TRBV28 and TRBJ2-1, with TRBD2 matching over 11 bases. The germline V gene encodes CDR1 MDHEN and CDR2 SYDVKM. With V trimmed by 7 bases and J by 7 bases, 9 bases remained unmatched. This CDR3 has 15 residues. In DNA form, the CDR3 reads TGTGCCAGCATAAGGCTAGCGGGAGGCCGTAATGAGCAGTTCTTC. Its translation: CASIRLAGGRNEQFF.

DNA of the CDR3: TGTGCCAGCAGTCCACAGGGCCGAGCTTTCTTT. Encoded protein: CASSPQGRAFF. The chain employs TRBV28 and TRBJ1-1; D is perhaps TRBD1 (6 bases). CDR3 size: 11 residues. Germline V lookup: CDR1 MDHEN, CDR2 SYDVKM. V lost 5 bases and J 10 bases, leaving 11 bases between the germline ends.

In its sample, this clone was seen a few times. The chain joins TRBV11-2 to TRBJ2-1; 12 bases are shared with TRBD2. With 5 bases clipped from V and 6 bases from J, the junction kept 2 bases outside the gene matches. CDR1 and CDR2 from the germline V gene are SGHAT and FQNNGV. The CDR3 is 14 residues long. CDR3 protein: CASSLTSGSNEQFF. The DNA for the CDR3 is TGTGCCAGCAGCCTGACTAGCGGGAGCAATGAGCAGTTCTTC.

The V gene is TRBV13, the J gene TRBJ1-1; TRBD1 is a possible D gene (5 bases). This CDR3 spans 16 amino acids. V lost 5 bases to trimming and J lost 6 bases, with 22 bases between them. The germline V gene has CDR1 PRHDT and CDR2 FYEKMQ (reference sequence). CDR3 in amino acids: CASSQAGPGWLAEAFF. The CDR3 nucleotides read TGTGCCAGCAGCCAGGCGGGGCCAGGGTGGTTGGCTGAAGCTTTCTTT.

This rearrangement joins TRBV2 to TRBJ2-5, with TRBD2 identical over 8 bases. Trimming at V came to 8 bases and at J to 5 bases, leaving 7 bases not matched to a gene. The CDR3 covers 13 residues. Germline CDR1 is SNHLY and CDR2 is FYNNEI. CDR3 nucleotide sequence: TGTGCCAGCGTAAGCGGGAGAGGCGAGACCCAGTACTTC. Encoded protein: CASVSGRGETQYF.

This chain links TRBV2 with TRBJ1-1, with D possibly TRBD1 on 5 matching bases. Germline loops: CDR1 SNHLY, CDR2 FYNNEI. The CDR3 contains 11 residues. V gave up 8 bases and J gave up 4 bases, with 8 bases separating them. As DNA, the CDR3 is TGTGCCAGCCCGGGACTCACTGAAGCTTTCTTT. It encodes CASPGLTEAFF.